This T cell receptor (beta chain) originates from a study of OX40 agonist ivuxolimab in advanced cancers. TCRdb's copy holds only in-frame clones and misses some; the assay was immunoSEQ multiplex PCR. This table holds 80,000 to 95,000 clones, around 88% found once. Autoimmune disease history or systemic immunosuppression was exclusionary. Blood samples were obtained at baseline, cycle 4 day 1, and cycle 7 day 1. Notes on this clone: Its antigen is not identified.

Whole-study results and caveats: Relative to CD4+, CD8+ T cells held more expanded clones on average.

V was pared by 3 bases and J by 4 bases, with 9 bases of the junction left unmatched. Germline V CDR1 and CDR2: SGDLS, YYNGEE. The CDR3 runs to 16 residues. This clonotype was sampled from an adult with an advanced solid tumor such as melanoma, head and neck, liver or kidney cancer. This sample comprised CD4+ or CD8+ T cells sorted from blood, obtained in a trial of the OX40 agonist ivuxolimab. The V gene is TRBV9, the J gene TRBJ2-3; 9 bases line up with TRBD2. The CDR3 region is CASSARVAGVSDTQYF. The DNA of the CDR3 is TGTGCCAGCAGCGCCCGAGTAGCGGGAGTATCAGATACGCAGTATTTT.